A single sample gave rise to the 5 T cell receptor beta chains below, sequenced in a study of Graves' ophthalmopathy and Graves' hyperthyroidism. Amplified material comprised TCR beta CDR3 regions derived from RNA transcripts. RT-PCR with HTBI primers came first, then second-round multiplex PCR. From the multiplex PCR reads, TCRdb called clonotypes with MiXCR, one entry per CDR3 protein. The sample includes 150,000 to 200,000 distinct CDR3 sequences, 35% to 45% of them seen just once. Material: peripheral blood. These receptors were obtained from a man younger than 40 with Graves' ophthalmopathy.

This clonotype was counted once. The rearrangement uses TRBV28 and TRBJ2-4; TRBD1 matches 7 bases. The CDR3 has 14 residues. The germline CDR1 and CDR2 sequences are MDHEN and SYDVKM. V lost 1 base and J lost 8; bases outside the gene matches: 5. The CDR3 bases are TGTGCCAGCAGTTTATCAGACAGGGAATACATTCAGTACTTC. This encodes CASSLSDREYIQYF.

This clonotype showed up many times. The rearrangement uses TRBV10-3 and TRBJ2-7; D might be TRBD2 (6 bases). Per germline, CDR1 ENHRY and CDR2 SYGVKD. This CDR3 region has 19 residues. The V end lost 8 bases, the J end lost 0 bases, and 29 bases lay between the germline ends. Written as DNA, the CDR3 is TGTGCCATCCCAAAGGGGTCGGCCGGACTATTTGCTTTCTCCTACGAGCAGTACTTC. Its protein product is CAIPKGSAGLFAFSYEQYF.

This clonotype was observed at least ten times. J is TRBJ2-2 and V is TRBV19; 9 bases agree with TRBD1. The CDR3 consists of 15 residues. The germline gives CDR1 LNHDA, CDR2 SQIVND (reference sequence). Trimming removed 6 bases from V and 3 bases from J; junction bases left unmatched: 5. CDR3 loop: CASRTWTGDTGELFF. The CDR3 DNA follows: TGTGCCAGTAGAACCTGGACAGGGGACACCGGGGAGCTGTTTTTT.

The chain recombines TRBV6-1 with TRBJ2-7; TRBD1 matches at 10 bases. The CDR3 has 14 amino acids. J gave up 0 bases and V 10 bases, and 6 bases lay outside the gene matches. Germline V gene sequence: CDR1 MNHNS, CDR2 SASEGT. Here the CDR3 DNA reads TGTGCCACCGCCCGGGACAGGGGCTCCTACGAGCAGTACTTC. This sequence encodes CATARDRGSYEQYF.

In its sample, this clonotype was seen a few times. The chain couples TRBV6-1 to TRBJ1-5, with unresolved D. The CDR3 consists of 16 residues. Germline CDR1 MNHNS, CDR2 SASEGT. Trimming pared 0 bases from V and 4 bases from J, leaving 13 bases between. The CDR3, as DNA: TGTGCCAGCAGTGAAGCTCCACCGCTCGGGAATCAGCCCCAGCATTTT. It translates to CASSEAPPLGNQPQHF.